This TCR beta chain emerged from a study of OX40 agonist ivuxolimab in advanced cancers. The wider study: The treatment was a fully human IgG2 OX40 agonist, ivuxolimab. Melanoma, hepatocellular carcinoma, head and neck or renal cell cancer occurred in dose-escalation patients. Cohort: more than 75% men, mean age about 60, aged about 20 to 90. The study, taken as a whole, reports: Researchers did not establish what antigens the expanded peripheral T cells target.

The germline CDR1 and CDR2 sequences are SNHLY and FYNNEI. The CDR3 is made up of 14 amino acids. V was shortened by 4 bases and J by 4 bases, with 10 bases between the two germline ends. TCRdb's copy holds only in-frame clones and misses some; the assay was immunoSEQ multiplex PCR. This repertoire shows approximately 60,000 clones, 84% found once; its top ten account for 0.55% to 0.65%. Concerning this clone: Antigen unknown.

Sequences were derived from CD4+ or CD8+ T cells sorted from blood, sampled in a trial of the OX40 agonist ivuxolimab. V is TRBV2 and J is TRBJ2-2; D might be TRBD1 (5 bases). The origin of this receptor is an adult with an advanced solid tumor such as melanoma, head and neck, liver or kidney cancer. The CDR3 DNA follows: TGTGCCAGCAGTGGACAGATGGGCACCGGGGAGCTGTTTTTT. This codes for CASSGQMGTGELFF.